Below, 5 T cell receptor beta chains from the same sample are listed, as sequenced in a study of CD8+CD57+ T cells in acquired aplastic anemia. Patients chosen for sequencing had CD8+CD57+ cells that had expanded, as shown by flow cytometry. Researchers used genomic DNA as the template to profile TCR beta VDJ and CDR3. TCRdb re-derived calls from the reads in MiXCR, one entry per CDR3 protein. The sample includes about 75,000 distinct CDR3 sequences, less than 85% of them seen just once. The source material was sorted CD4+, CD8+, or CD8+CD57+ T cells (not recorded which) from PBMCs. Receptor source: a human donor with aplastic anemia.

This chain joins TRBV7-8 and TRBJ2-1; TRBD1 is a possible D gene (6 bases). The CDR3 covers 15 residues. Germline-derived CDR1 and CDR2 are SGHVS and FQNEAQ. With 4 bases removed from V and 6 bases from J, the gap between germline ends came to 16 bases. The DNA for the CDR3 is TGTGCCAGCAGCTCCCCTCCAGGGGTGGTCAATGAGCAGTTCTTC. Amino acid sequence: CASSSPPGVVNEQFF.

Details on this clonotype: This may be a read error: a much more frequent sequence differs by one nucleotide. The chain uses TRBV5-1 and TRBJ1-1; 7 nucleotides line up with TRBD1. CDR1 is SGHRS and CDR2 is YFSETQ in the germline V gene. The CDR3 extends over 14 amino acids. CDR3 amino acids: CAGSPRTGYTEAFF. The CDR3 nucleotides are TGCGCCGGCAGCCCCCGGACAGGATACACTGAAGCTTTCTTT.

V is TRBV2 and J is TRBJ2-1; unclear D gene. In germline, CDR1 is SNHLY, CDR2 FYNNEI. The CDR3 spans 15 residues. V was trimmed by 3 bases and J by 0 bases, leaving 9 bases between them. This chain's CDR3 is CASSDPVISYNEQFF. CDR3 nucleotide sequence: TGTGCCAGCAGTGATCCAGTCATCTCCTACAATGAGCAGTTCTTC.

CDR3 protein: CAISDVTDEAFF. CDR3 nucleotides: TGTGCCATCAGTGACGTGACGGATGAAGCTTTCTTT. The rearrangement links TRBV10-3 to TRBJ1-1; D is unclear. Germline CDR1 reads ENHRY; CDR2 reads SYGVKD. Trimming took off 3 bases at V and 7 bases at J, with 9 bases between the two ends. The CDR3 has 12 residues.

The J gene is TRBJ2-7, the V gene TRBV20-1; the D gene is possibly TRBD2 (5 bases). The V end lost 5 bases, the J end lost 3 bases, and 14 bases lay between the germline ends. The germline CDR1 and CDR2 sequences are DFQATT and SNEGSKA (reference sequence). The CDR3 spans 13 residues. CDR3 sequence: CSACCGSDYEQYF. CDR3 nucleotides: TGCAGTGCTTGTTGCGGTAGCGACTACGAGCAGTACTTC.